The sequence of this TCR beta chain was determined in a study of blood T cell repertoires in COVID-19. Study information: Cohort 3 recovery required two negative PCRs, clearance, or symptom resolution.

The V gene lost 2 bases and the J gene lost 1 base, with 8 bases spanning the gap. The CDR3 runs 14 residues. Germline assignment: CDR1 SGHTA and CDR2 FQGNSA. Here immunoSEQ multiplex PCR was the method, and the copy in TCRdb shows in-frame clones only, minus some. The sample holds roughly 150,000 clones, roughly 78% seen once. This clone was picked up a small number of times. The sequencing sample was made of PBMCs or T cells enriched from blood (not recorded which). This TCR came from a woman aged 70 to 79 in a cohort exposed to, infected with or recovered from COVID-19 (not recorded which). The gene calls are TRBV7-2 and TRBJ1-1, with D possibly TRBD1 on 6 matching bases. The CDR3 protein is CASSLRQENTEAFF. For the CDR3, the DNA is TGTGCCAGCAGCTTAAGACAGGAGAACACTGAAGCTTTCTTT. Supplemented by reference TRBV7-2 and TRBJ1-1, the full variable domain reads GAGVSQSPSNKVTEKGKDVELRCDPISGHTALYWYRQSLGQGLEFLIYFQGNSAPDKSGLPSDRFSAERTGGSVSTLTIQRTQQEDSAVYLCASSLRQENTEAFFGQGTRLTVV.